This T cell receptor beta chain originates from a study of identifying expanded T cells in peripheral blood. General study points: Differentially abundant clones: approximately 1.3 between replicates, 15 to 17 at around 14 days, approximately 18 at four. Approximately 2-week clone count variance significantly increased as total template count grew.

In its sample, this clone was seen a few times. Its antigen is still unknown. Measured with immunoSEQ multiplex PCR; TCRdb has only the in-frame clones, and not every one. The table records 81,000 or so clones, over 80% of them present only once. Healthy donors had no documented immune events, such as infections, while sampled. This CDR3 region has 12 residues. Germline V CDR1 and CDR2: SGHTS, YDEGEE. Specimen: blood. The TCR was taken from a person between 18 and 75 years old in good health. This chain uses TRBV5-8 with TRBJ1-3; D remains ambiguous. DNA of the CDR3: TGTGGGAGCGCGATTATTGGAAACACCATATATTTT. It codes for CGSAIIGNTIYF.